A single sample is the source of the 17 T cell receptor beta chains below, sequenced in a study of shared clonotypes between healthy human individuals. Only in-frame clones appear in the TCRdb table, and some are missing; sequencing was by immunoSEQ multiplex PCR. The profile shows 550,000 to 800,000 clones, less than 95% of them singletons. Sequences were obtained from memory CD8+ T cells from PBMCs. The subset is: CD45RO+ cells pooled with CCR7-negative TemRA cells. Receptors originate from a man between 18 and 35 years old in good health. Some clones in this sample may be carry-over from other donors' samples.

This chain joins TRBV7-9 and TRBJ1-2; D not certain. CDR3 length: 13 amino acids. Trimming left V 6 bases short and J 2 bases short, with 10 bases between. Germline assignment: CDR1 SEHNR and CDR2 FQNEAQ (reference sequence). CDR3 sequence: CASRGDGNYGYTF. In DNA form, the CDR3 reads TGTGCCAGCAGGGGTGACGGCAACTATGGCTACACCTTC.

The chain has TRBV5-4 and TRBJ2-3; 13 bases are shared with TRBD2. The CDR3 is 16 residues long. V shed 3 bases, J shed 1 base, and the junction held 2 bases outside the gene matches. Germline-derived CDR1 and CDR2 are SGHNT and YYREEE (reference sequence). The CDR3: CASSSGLAGGTDTQYF. CDR3 DNA: TGTGCCAGCAGCTCCGGACTAGCGGGAGGCACAGATACGCAGTATTTT.

The CDR3 reads CASSFQIAERDEQYF. The CDR3 DNA is TGTGCCAGCAGTTTCCAGATAGCGGAACGAGACGAGCAGTACTTC. V is TRBV28 and J is TRBJ2-5; D may be TRBD2 (6 bases). Matching the DNA end better, TRBJ2-7 makes the J call doubtful. Germline loops: CDR1 MDHEN, CDR2 SYDVKM. The CDR3 covers 15 residues.

This chain uses TRBV5-1 with TRBJ1-1; D remains ambiguous. The CDR3 spans 15 residues. The germline gives CDR1 SGHRS, CDR2 YFSETQ. V was trimmed by 0 bases and J by 1 base, leaving 10 bases between them. DNA for the CDR3: TGCGCCAGCAGCTTGGAGCTGGGGAGGAACACTGAAGCTTTCTTT. It specifies CASSLELGRNTEAFF.

The rearrangement joins TRBV5-6 to TRBJ2-7, with TRBD2 as a possible D gene (6 bases). Per germline, CDR1 SGHDT and CDR2 YYEEEE. The CDR3 length is 15 residues. V lost 2 bases and J lost 2, with 14 bases in between. The CDR3, as DNA: TGTGCCAGCAGCTTTGGCGGGACGAGCACCTACGAGCAGTACTTC. It translates to CASSFGGTSTYEQYF.

This chain joins TRBV6-6 and TRBJ2-7; 8 positions agree with TRBD2. V dropped 2 bases and J dropped 2; count of bases not matched to a gene: 2. The CDR3 is 14 residues long. Per germline, CDR1 MNHNY and CDR2 SVGAGI (reference sequence). The CDR3 protein is CASSYTSGPYEQYF. CDR3 DNA sequence: TGTGCCAGCAGTTACACTAGCGGACCCTACGAGCAGTACTTC.

The J gene is TRBJ2-7, the V gene TRBV9; D might be TRBD2 (6 bases). Trimming took 3 bases from V and 2 from J, leaving 15 bases between them. The CDR3 has 15 residues. The V gene's germline CDR1 is SGDLS and CDR2 YYNGEE. The CDR3 nucleotides read TGTGCCAGCAGCGGGCAGGGAGGCCTTACCTACGAGCAGTACTTC. It yields the protein CASSGQGGLTYEQYF.

This chain connects TRBV5-4 to TRBJ1-1; maybe TRBD1 (6 bases). This CDR3 has 15 amino acids. The germline V and J ends were trimmed by 0 bases and 3 bases, with 12 bases remaining between them. CDR1 is SGHNT and CDR2 is YYREEE in the germline V gene (reference sequence). The CDR3 sequence is CASSLVGRGHTEAFF. The CDR3 bases are TGTGCCAGCAGCTTGGTTGGCAGGGGACACACTGAAGCTTTCTTT.

The chain is built from TRBV28 and TRBJ2-7; 7 positions agree with TRBD2. Per germline, CDR1 MDHEN and CDR2 SYDVKM. The V segment lost 8 bases and the J segment 7 bases; nucleotides outside the gene matches: 17. This CDR3 contains 15 residues. CDR3 DNA: TGTGCCAGCTGCACCAAAGAGCGGGGCCCTTTAGAGCAGTACTTC. Translating it yields CASCTKERGPLEQYF.

DNA of the CDR3: TGTGCCAGCAGCTCCCGGACAGGGGCGAATGAAAAACTGTTTTTT. Its protein is CASSSRTGANEKLFF. The chain uses TRBV9 and TRBJ1-4; 9 bases are a match to TRBD1. The CDR3 loop spans 15 amino acids. The V segment lost 4 bases and the J segment 5 bases; nucleotides outside the gene matches: 6. Germline values: CDR1 SGDLS, CDR2 YYNGEE.

Ten or more counts support this clone. The identical CDR3 is also encoded by other nucleotide sequences in the sample. The chain uses TRBV5-4 and TRBJ1-2; D not resolved. V lost 0 bases and J lost 4, with 13 bases in between. The CDR3 totals 15 residues. Germline V gene data show CDR1 as SGHNT and CDR2 as YYREEE (reference sequence). Written as DNA, the CDR3 is TGTGCCAGCAGCTTGGAACCTGGGGATACCTATGGCTACACCTTC. Encoded protein: CASSLEPGDTYGYTF.

The chain recombines TRBV28 with TRBJ1-2, with D hard to call. V gave up 3 bases and J gave up 4 bases, with 12 bases separating them. The CDR3 sequence is 14 residues long. In germline, CDR1 is MDHEN, CDR2 SYDVKM. CDR3 nucleotides: TGTGCCAGCAGTTTTCCAGGAGCGTCCTATGGCTACACCTTC. Amino acids: CASSFPGASYGYTF.

The chain is built from TRBV15 and TRBJ1-1; D unresolved. V was cut by 5 bases and J by 6 bases, with 19 bases left in between. The CDR3 has 15 residues. Germline CDR1 is LNHNV and CDR2 is YYDKDF (reference sequence). The CDR3 bases are TGTGCCACCAGCGCTTTGCGTGGCCGGGAGGCTGAAGCTTTCTTT. The encoded protein is CATSALRGREAEAFF.

The gene calls are TRBV10-3 and TRBJ2-6; D not certain. The CDR3 loop spans 16 amino acids. CDR1 is ENHRY, CDR2 SYGVKD, per germline. V lost 8 bases to trimming and J lost 0 bases, with 14 bases between them. CDR3 DNA sequence: TGTGCCATCGGTCCAGCGAAGGGCTCTGGGGCCAACGTCCTGACTTTC. It is translated as CAIGPAKGSGANVLTF.

This clone was recorded only once. The chain is built from TRBV4-1 and TRBJ1-3; no reliable D call. Germline V CDR1 and CDR2: MGHRA, YSYEKL. V shed 0 bases and J shed 1 base, with 10 bases lying between them. The CDR3 consists of 16 residues. The CDR3 sequence is CASSQDSKTSGNTIYF. In DNA form, the CDR3 reads TGCGCCAGCAGCCAAGATAGTAAGACTTCTGGAAACACCATATATTTT.

This sequence joins TRBV27 and TRBJ2-7; possibly TRBD2 for D (5 bases). Trimming removed 5 bases from V and 1 base from J, with 18 bases in between. The CDR3 runs to 16 residues. CDR1 is MNHEY and CDR2 is SMNVEV in the germline V gene (reference sequence). For the CDR3, the DNA is TGTGCCAGCAGTGAAGCCCCCCGCGGGCAGTCCTACGAGCAGTACTTC. Translated, it gives CASSEAPRGQSYEQYF.

The genes are TRBV4-1 and TRBJ2-7, with D perhaps TRBD1 or TRBD2 (6 bases each). V gave up 4 bases and J gave up 0 bases, with 13 bases separating them. The CDR3 is 15 amino acids. Germline loops: CDR1 MGHRA, CDR2 YSYEKL. The CDR3 DNA follows: TGCGCCAGCAGCCCCAAAGGGGGGTTCTCCTACGAGCAGTACTTC. This codes for CASSPKGGFSYEQYF.